This T cell receptor beta chain was sequenced in a study of T cell repertoires in cytomegalovirus infection. Notes on the study in general: Dominating the ex vivo response were HLA-C-restricted CMV-specific TCR beta clonotypes.

TCRdb fed the reads into MiXCR, producing one record per CDR3 protein. The sample has roughly 280,000 distinct CDR3 sequences, roughly 9.1% seen once. This clonotype was seen only a few times. Its antigen is undetermined. The sequence derives from a human donor in good health (CMV status not recorded). Some clones in this sample may be carry-over from other donors' samples. Specimen: PBMCs.

CDR3 loop: CASSRGTGTNEKLFF. The CDR3 nucleotides read TGCGCCAGCAGCAGGGGGACAGGGACTAATGAAAAACTGTTTTTT. The rearrangement uses TRBV5-1 and TRBJ1-4, with 9 nucleotides matching TRBD1. In germline, CDR1 is SGHRS, CDR2 YFSETQ. Trimming cost V 4 bases and J 2 bases; bases outside gene matches: 3. This CDR3 spans 15 amino acids.